This TCR beta chain was sequenced for a study of T-cell reconstitution after alpha-beta-depleted transplantation in children. This clonotype was detected only once. Its specificity is not known. This could be a read error, since a much larger clone is one nucleotide away. Unique molecular identifiers tagged the TCRbeta library. TCRdb redid the calling of the PCR reads with MiXCR, one entry per CDR3 protein. In the table there are around 300,000 distinct CDR3 sequences, around 10% of which are singletons. The germline V gene encodes CDR1 SEHNR and CDR2 FQNEAQ (reference sequence). This CDR3 has 15 amino acids. Study-wide findings and caveats: Surviving recipient T cells and intrathymic progenitors accounted for some patients' high TCRbeta diversity at day 60.

The sample consisted of peripheral blood, taken 180 days after TCRalphabeta/CD19-depleted stem cell transplant. The sequence came from a male patient aged 2 to 10 who had a stem cell transplant for chronic granulomatous disease, so the T cells may come from the graft donor. The gene calls are TRBV7-9 and TRBJ2-5; 7 positions match TRBD1. The CDR3 protein is CATSLARGSGETQYF. The CDR3 bases are TGTGCCACCAGCTTAGCCAGGGGGAGTGGGGAGACCCAGTACTTC.